This T cell receptor beta chain was found in a study of human T cells and chemical hapten exposure. The time point here: patch test 1, 2 weeks after DPC sensitization. As for treatment: therapeutic diphenylcyclopropenone sensitization with weekly scalp DPC. This clonotype was seen a handful of times. At one boundary the junction diverges from the germline segment, which might be a read error. TCRdb itself ran the RACE reads through MiXCR, one entry per CDR3 protein. The sample contains 75,000 to 90,000 distinct CDR3 sequences, approximately 10% of which appear only once. Germline-derived CDR1 and CDR2 are SQVTM and ANQGSEA. The CDR3 sequence is 13 residues long.

The rearrangement uses TRBV29-1 and TRBJ2-5; no clear D. The specimen comprised whole blood, sampled in connection with sensitization to the hapten diphenylcyclopropenone (DPC). The TCR originated in a woman in her fifties or sixties with alopecia areata. Some clones in this sample may be carry-over from other donors' samples. CDR3 nucleotide sequence: TGCGGCGTCGCGATAGCTTCCCAAGAGACCCAGTACTTC. This sequence encodes CGVAIASQETQYF.